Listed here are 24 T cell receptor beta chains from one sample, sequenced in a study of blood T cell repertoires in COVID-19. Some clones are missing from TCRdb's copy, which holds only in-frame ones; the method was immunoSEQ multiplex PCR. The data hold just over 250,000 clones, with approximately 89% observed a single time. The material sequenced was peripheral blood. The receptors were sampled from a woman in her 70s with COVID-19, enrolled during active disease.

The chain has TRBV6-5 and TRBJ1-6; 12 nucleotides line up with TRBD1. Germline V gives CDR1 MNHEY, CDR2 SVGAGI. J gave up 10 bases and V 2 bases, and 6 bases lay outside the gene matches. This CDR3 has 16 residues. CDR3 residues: CASSYDRDRGRSPLHF. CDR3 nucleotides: TGTGCCAGCAGTTACGATAGGGACAGGGGGCGGTCACCCCTCCACTTT.

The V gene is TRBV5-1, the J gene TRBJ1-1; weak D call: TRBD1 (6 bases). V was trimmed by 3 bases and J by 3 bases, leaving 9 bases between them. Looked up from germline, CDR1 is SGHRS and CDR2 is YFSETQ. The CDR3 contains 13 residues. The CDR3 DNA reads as TGCGCCAGCAGCTCAGGGGCTTACACTGAAGCTTTCTTT. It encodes CASSSGAYTEAFF.

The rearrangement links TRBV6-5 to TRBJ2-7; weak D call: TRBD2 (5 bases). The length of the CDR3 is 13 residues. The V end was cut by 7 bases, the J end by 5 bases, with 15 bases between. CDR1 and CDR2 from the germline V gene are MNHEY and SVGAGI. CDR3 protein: CASKLFSGDEQYF. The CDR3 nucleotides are TGTGCCAGCAAATTGTTCAGCGGTGACGAGCAGTACTTC.

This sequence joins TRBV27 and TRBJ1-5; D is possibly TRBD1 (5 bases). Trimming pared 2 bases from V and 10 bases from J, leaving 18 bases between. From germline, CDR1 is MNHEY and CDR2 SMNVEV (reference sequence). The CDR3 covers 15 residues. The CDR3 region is CASSLMGQGFGPQHF. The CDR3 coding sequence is TGTGCCAGCAGTTTAATGGGGCAGGGTTTTGGTCCCCAGCATTTT.

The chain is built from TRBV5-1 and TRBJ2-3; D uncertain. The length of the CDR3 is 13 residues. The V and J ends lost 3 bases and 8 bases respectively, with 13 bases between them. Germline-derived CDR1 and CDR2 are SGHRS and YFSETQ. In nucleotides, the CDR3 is TGCGCCAGCAGCTCGCAGTCGACACTTACGCAGTATTTT. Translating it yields CASSSQSTLTQYF.

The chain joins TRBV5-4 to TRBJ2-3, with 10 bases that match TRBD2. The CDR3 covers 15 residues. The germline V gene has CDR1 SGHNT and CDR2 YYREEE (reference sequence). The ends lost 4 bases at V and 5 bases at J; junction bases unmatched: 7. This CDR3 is CASSHKREGRDTQYF. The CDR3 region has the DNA TGTGCCAGCAGCCACAAGCGGGAGGGCCGAGATACGCAGTATTTT.

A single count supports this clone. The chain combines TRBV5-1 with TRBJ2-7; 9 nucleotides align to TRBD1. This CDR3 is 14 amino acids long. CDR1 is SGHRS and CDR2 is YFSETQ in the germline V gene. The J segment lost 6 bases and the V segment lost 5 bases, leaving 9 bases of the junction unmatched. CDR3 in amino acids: CASSRGTGTAEQYF. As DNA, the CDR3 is TGCGCCAGCAGTAGGGGGACAGGGACGGCCGAGCAGTACTTC.

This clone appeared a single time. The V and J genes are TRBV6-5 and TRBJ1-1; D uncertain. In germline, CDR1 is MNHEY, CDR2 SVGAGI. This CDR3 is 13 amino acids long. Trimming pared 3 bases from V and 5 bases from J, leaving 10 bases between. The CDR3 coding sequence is TGTGCCAGCAGTTATAGTATCGGTACTGAAGCTTTCTTT. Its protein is CASSYSIGTEAFF.

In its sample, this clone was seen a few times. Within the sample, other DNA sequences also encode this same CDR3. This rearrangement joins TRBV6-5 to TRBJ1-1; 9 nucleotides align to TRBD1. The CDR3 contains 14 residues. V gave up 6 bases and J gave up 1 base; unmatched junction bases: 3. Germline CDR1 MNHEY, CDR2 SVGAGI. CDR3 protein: CASRMTGGNTEAFF. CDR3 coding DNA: TGTGCCAGCAGGATGACAGGGGGGAACACTGAAGCTTTCTTT.

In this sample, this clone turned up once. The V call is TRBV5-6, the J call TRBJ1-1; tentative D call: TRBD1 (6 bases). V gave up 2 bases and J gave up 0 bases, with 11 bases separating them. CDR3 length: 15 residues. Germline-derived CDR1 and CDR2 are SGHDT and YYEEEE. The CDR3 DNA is TGTGCCAGCAGCTTACCCACAGGGATGAACACTGAAGCTTTCTTT. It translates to CASSLPTGMNTEAFF.

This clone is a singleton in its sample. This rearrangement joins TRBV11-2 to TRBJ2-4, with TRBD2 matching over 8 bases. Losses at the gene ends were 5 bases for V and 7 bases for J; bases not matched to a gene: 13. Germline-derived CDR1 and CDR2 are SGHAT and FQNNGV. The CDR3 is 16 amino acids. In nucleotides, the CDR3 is TGTGCCAGCAGCCAAAGCCGGTGGGCGGGAGGCAACATTCAGTACTTC. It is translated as CASSQSRWAGGNIQYF.

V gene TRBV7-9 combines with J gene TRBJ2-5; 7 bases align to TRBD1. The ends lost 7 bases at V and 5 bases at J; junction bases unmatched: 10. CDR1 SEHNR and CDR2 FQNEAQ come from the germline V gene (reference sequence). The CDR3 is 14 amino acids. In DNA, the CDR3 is TGTGCCAGCATCCGGGACAGCTCCGGGGAGACCCAGTACTTC. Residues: CASIRDSSGETQYF.

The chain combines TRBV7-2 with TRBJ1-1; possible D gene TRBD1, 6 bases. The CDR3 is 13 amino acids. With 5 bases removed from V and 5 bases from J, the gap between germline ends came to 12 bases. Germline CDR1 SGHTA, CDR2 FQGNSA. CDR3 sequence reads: CASSEGTLTEAFF. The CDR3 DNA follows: TGTGCCAGCAGCGAGGGGACATTAACTGAAGCTTTCTTT.

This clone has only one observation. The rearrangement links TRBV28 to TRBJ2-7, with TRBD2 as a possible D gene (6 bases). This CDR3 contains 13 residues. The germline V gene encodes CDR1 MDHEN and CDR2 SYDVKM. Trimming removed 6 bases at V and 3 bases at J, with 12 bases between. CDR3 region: CASSVGTRYEQYF. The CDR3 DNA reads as TGTGCCAGCAGCGTCGGGACTCGCTACGAGCAGTACTTC. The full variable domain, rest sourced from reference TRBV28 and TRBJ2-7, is DVKVTQSSRYLVKRTGEKVFLECVQDMDHENMFWYRQDPGLGLRLIYFSYDVKMKEKGDIPEGYSVSREKKERFSLILESASTNQTSMYLCASSVGTRYEQYFGPGTRLTVT.

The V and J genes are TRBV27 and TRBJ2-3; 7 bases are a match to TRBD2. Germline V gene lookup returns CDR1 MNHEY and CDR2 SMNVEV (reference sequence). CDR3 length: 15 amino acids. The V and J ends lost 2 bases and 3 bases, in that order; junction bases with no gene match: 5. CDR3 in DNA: TGTGCCAGCAGTTTAAAGGCGGGAGAGACAGATACGCAGTATTTT. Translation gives CASSLKAGETDTQYF.

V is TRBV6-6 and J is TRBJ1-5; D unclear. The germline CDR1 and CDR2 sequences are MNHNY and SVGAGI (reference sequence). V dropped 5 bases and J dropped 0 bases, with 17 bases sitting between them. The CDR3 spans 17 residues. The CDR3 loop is CASSPLRQRGSNQPQHF. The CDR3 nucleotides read TGTGCCAGCAGTCCCCTCCGCCAACGGGGTAGCAATCAGCCCCAGCATTTT.

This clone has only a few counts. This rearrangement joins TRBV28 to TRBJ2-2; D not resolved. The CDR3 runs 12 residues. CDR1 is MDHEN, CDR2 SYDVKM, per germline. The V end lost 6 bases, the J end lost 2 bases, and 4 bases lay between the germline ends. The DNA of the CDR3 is TGTGCCAGCAGACAAAACACCGGGGAGCTGTTTTTT. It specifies CASRQNTGELFF.

DNA of the CDR3: TGTGCCAGCAGTTATGGGCCAGCAGGGCTCACAGATACGCAGTATTTT. Protein product: CASSYGPAGLTDTQYF. The chain links TRBV6-5 to TRBJ2-3, with a possible D match to TRBD1 (5 bases). The CDR3 extends over 16 amino acids. The V end was cut by 3 bases, the J end by 2 bases, with 15 bases between. Germline lookup yields CDR1 MNHEY and CDR2 SVGAGI.

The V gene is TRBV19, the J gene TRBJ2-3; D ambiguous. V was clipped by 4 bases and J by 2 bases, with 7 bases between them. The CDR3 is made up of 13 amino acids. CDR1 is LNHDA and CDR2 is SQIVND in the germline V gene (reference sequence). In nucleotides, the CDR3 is TGTGCCAGTAGTACTCCCTCCACAGATACGCAGTATTTT. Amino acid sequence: CASSTPSTDTQYF.

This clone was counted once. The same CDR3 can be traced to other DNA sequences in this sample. The chain's CDR3 is CASSLQDNYGYTF. CDR3 DNA sequence: TGTGCCAGCAGCTTACAGGATAACTATGGCTACACCTTC. This chain connects TRBV12-3 or TRBV12-4 to TRBJ1-2; possibly TRBD1 for D (5 bases). Trimming shortened V by 6 bases and J by 1 base, and 9 bases separated the two germline ends. This CDR3 has 13 residues.

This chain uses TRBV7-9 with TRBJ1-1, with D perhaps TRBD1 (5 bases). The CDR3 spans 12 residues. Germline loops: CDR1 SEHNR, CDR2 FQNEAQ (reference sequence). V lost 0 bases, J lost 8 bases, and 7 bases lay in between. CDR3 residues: CASSLAQGEAFF. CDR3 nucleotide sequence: TGTGCCAGCAGCTTAGCCCAGGGCGAAGCTTTCTTT.

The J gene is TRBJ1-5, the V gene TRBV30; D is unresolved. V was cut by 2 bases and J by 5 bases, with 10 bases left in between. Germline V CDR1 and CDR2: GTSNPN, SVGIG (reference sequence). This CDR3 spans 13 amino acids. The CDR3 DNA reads TGTGCCTGGAGTCGGGGAGGCGATCAGCCCCAGCATTTT. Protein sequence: CAWSRGGDQPQHF.

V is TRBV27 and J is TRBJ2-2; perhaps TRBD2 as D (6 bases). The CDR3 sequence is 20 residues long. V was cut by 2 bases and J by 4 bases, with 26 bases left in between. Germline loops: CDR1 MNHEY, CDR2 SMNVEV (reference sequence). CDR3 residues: CASSLKFPGHPGGFTGELFF. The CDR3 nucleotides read TGTGCCAGCAGTTTAAAGTTCCCCGGACACCCCGGGGGTTTCACCGGGGAGCTGTTTTTT.

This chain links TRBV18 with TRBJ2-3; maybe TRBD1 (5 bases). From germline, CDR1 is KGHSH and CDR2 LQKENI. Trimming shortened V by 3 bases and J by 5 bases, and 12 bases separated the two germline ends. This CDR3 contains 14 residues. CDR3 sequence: CASSPQGQGDTQYF. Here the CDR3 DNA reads TGTGCCAGCTCACCTCAGGGCCAGGGAGATACGCAGTATTTT.